These 11 T cell receptor beta chains share one sample of origin, sequenced in a study of blood T cell repertoires in COVID-19. TCRdb keeps only in-frame clones here, not all; method: immunoSEQ multiplex PCR. Altogether 250,000 to 350,000 clones are present, about 88% being singletons, with the ten largest covering around 1.6%. Sequenced sample: peripheral blood. The receptors shown here come from a human donor with COVID-19, enrolled during active disease. The donor label of this sample is uncertain.

This chain joins TRBV7-2 and TRBJ1-5; D ambiguous. Germline CDR1 is SGHTA and CDR2 is FQGNSA. The CDR3 sequence is 15 residues long. V lost 1 base and J lost 5, with 12 bases in between. Written as DNA, the CDR3 is TGTGCCAGCAGCTTAGAATGGCGCGGGGATCAGCCCCAGCATTTT. This translates into CASSLEWRGDQPQHF.

The chain joins TRBV6-2 or TRBV6-3 to TRBJ2-1, with D possibly matching TRBD1 (6 bases). This CDR3 is 15 amino acids long. Trimming left V 6 bases short and J 8 bases short, with 20 bases between. The germline CDR1 and CDR2 sequences are MNHEY and SVGEGT. CDR3 region: CASSPGPGDIYEQFF. The DNA of the CDR3 is TGTGCCAGCAGCCCGGGACCAGGGGACATTTATGAGCAGTTCTTC.

The chain employs TRBV6-5 and TRBJ2-7; TRBD1 might be the D (6 bases). From germline, CDR1 is MNHEY and CDR2 SVGAGI. V gave up 5 bases and J gave up 2 bases, with 13 bases separating them. The CDR3 is 14 residues long. CDR3 residues: CASSPSGAPYEQYF. As DNA, the CDR3 is TGTGCCAGCAGTCCATCAGGGGCCCCCTACGAGCAGTACTTC.

The CDR3 DNA is TGTGCCAGCAGTTTAGCGGGACAGGGAACCGGAAACACCATATATTTT. Its protein is CASSLAGQGTGNTIYF. The chain uses TRBV28 and TRBJ1-3; the match to TRBD1 covers 9 bases. J lost 4 bases, V lost 2 bases, and 6 bases had no gene match. The CDR3 contains 16 residues. Germline-derived CDR1 and CDR2 are MDHEN and SYDVKM.

The rearrangement joins TRBV7-2 to TRBJ1-1; TRBD1 is a possible D gene (5 bases). V was pared by 1 base and J by 5 bases, with 11 bases between. In germline, CDR1 is SGHTA, CDR2 FQGNSA. This CDR3 has 14 residues. For the CDR3, the DNA is TGTGCCAGCAGCTTAGACACGGGGGGTACTGAAGCTTTCTTT. Translated, it gives CASSLDTGGTEAFF.

A few counts support this clone. V and J are TRBV2 and TRBJ2-7; tentative D call: TRBD1 (5 bases). V shed 8 bases and J shed 0 bases, with 14 bases lying between them. From germline, CDR1 is SNHLY and CDR2 FYNNEI. CDR3 length: 14 residues. The CDR3 sequence: CASLRVDSSYEQYF. CDR3 nucleotides: TGTGCCAGCCTTAGAGTTGACAGCTCCTACGAGCAGTACTTC. Using reference TRBV2 and TRBJ2-7 for the parts outside the CDR3, the full variable domain is EPEVTQTPSHQVTQMGQEVILRCVPISNHLYFYWYRQILGQKVEFLVSFYNNEISEKSEIFDDQFSVERPDGSNFTLKIRSTKLEDSAMYFCASLRVDSSYEQYFGPGTRLTVT.

The V gene is TRBV28, the J gene TRBJ2-1; D is perhaps TRBD1 (5 bases). Germline loops: CDR1 MDHEN, CDR2 SYDVKM. This CDR3 is 15 amino acids long. V lost 4 bases and J lost 4, with 14 bases in between. CDR3 DNA sequence: TGTGCCAGCAGTTCCCTAGGGCCAGGGTACAATGAGCAGTTCTTC. It codes for CASSSLGPGYNEQFF.

The chain couples TRBV6-1 to TRBJ1-2; the D is unclear. The CDR3 is 13 amino acids. Germline lookup yields CDR1 MNHNS and CDR2 SASEGT. With 2 bases removed from V and 8 bases from J, the gap between germline ends came to 12 bases. The chain's CDR3 is CASSEPPPLGYTF. CDR3 coding DNA: TGTGCCAGCAGTGAACCCCCCCCTTTGGGCTACACCTTC.

The V and J genes are TRBV12-3 or TRBV12-4 and TRBJ2-1; no reliable D call. The length of the CDR3 is 12 residues. Between the trimmed V and J ends, which lost 3 bases and 7 bases, there was a span of 7 bases. In DNA form, the CDR3 reads TGTGCCAGCAGTTTTCGAGCGAATGAGCAGTTCTTC. Translated: CASSFRANEQFF.

V usage is TRBV7-2 and J usage is TRBJ1-2; perhaps TRBD1 as D (5 bases). V shed 8 bases and J shed 6 bases, with 28 bases lying between them. Germline values: CDR1 SGHTA, CDR2 FQGNSA. The CDR3 extends over 17 amino acids. CDR3 in amino acids: CASLLAGGVDTGDGYTF. In nucleotides, the CDR3 is TGTGCCAGCCTCTTAGCCGGGGGTGTGGACACCGGAGATGGCTACACCTTC. Full variable domain (outside the CDR3, taken from reference TRBV7-2 and TRBJ1-2): GAGVSQSPSNKVTEKGKDVELRCDPISGHTALYWYRQSLGQGLEFLIYFQGNSAPDKSGLPSDRFSAERTGGSVSTLTIQRTQQEDSAVYLCASLLAGGVDTGDGYTFGSGTRLTVV.

V is TRBV5-1 and J is TRBJ1-1; 8 nucleotides match TRBD1. Germline lookup yields CDR1 SGHRS and CDR2 YFSETQ. V gave up 4 bases and J gave up 3 bases; unmatched junction bases: 8. The CDR3 is made up of 15 amino acids. As DNA, the CDR3 is TGCGCCAGCAGCACCAGGACAGGGTCGGACACTGAAGCTTTCTTT. Translating it yields CASSTRTGSDTEAFF.